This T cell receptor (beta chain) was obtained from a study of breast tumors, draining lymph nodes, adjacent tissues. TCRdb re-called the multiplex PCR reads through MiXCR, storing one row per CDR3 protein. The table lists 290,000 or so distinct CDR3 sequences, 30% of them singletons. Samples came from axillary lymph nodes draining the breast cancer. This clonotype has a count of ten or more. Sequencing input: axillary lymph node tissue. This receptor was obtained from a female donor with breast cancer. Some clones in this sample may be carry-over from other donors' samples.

In DNA form, the CDR3 reads TGTGCCGTGGGGGAGACGGGCACAGATACGCAGTATTTT. Amino acids: CAVGETGTDTQYF. The chain recombines TRBV19 with TRBJ2-3; perhaps D is TRBD1 or TRBD2 (5 bases each). V lost 11 bases and J lost 1, with 13 bases in between. Germline assignment: CDR1 LNHDA and CDR2 SQIVND (reference sequence). CDR3 length: 13 amino acids.